The rows below give T cell receptor beta chains drawn from one sample of a study of blood T cells in healthy people across ages. TCRdb fed the 5' RACE reads into MiXCR, producing one record per CDR3 protein. Of approximately 1.5 million distinct CDR3 sequences in the sample, about 31% were seen once. Sequencing was done on a sample of blood. These receptors came from a woman aged 30 to 39 in good health. The CDR3 runs from the conserved cysteine through the conserved F or W.

V: TRBV20-1
J: TRBJ1-2
CDR3: CSARPLPAANYGYTF

V: TRBV5-1
J: TRBJ2-1
CDR3: CASSFTPGKEYNEQFF

V: TRBV9
J: TRBJ2-1
CDR3: CASSPGHPVGDEQFF

V: TRBV29-1
J: TRBJ1-1
CDR3: CSVRRGANTEAFF

V: TRBV5-1
J: TRBJ2-1
CDR3: CASSLVVAGGPEQFF

V: TRBV20-1
J: TRBJ1-5
CDR3: CSATGTGKVGQPQHF

V: TRBV20-1
J: TRBJ2-7
CDR3: CSAPTRVLYEQYF

V: TRBV15
J: TRBJ2-1
CDR3: CATSRVVNYNEQFF

V: TRBV20-1
J: TRBJ2-5
CDR3: CSPYRETQYF

V: TRBV20-1
J: TRBJ1-1
CDR3: CSARDQSLNTEAFF

V: TRBV7-2
J: TRBJ2-5
CDR3: CASSSDLGGTQYF

V: TRBV7-9
J: TRBJ2-5
CDR3: CASSLDSGTWRQYF

V: TRBV4-1
J: TRBJ1-1
CDR3: CASSQGGQSYTEAFF

V: TRBV3-1
J: TRBJ2-5
CDR3: CASSQAGTSGKRQETQYF

V: TRBV11-2
J: TRBJ2-7
CDR3: CASTTSWTVHVHEQYF

V: TRBV13
J: TRBJ2-5
CDR3: CASSNPVLAGFNEQYF

V: TRBV9
J: TRBJ2-5
CDR3: CASSPKAGATLQETQYF

V: TRBV20-1
J: TRBJ2-7
CDR3: CSARGPGQQDYEQYF

V: TRBV9
J: TRBJ2-1
CDR3: CASSVEGVGNEQFF

V: TRBV3-1
J: TRBJ2-2
CDR3: CACSQDSGTGELFF

V: TRBV12-3/TRBV12-4
J: TRBJ2-5
CDR3: CASSTAPETQYF

V: TRBV7-2
J: TRBJ2-2
CDR3: CASSFPRGGPPNTGERFF

V: TRBV20-1
J: .
CDR3: CSARHAGLYNEQYF

V: TRBV20-1
J: TRBJ1-5
CDR3: CSATPYRGGVSYSNQPQHF

V: TRBV28
J: TRBJ1-5
CDR3: CASSSLDRGRRDQPQHF

V: TRBV5-1
J: TRBJ2-7
CDR3: CASSPRAGRAYEQYF

V: TRBV6-6
J: TRBJ2-7
CDR3: CASSYLSRGPSYEQYF

V: TRBV5-1
J: TRBJ2-1
CDR3: CASSLARGSVYEQFF

V: TRBV9
J: TRBJ2-6
CDR3: CASSWDNNSGANVLTF

V: TRBV27
J: TRBJ2-7
CDR3: CASKGVKGPYEQYF

V: TRBV5-1
J: TRBJ1-6
CDR3: CASSLDSYNSPLHF

V: TRBV13
J: TRBJ2-7
CDR3: CASSTATGWYEQYF

V: TRBV25-1
J: TRBJ2-1
CDR3: CASSESGVSLQRGFREQFF

V: TRBV3-1
J: TRBJ2-5
CDR3: CASSHLGGGVQETQYF

V: TRBV4-1
J: TRBJ2-7
CDR3: CASRGAGEQYF

V: TRBV4-1
J: TRBJ2-5
CDR3: CASSQEWRQETQYF

V: TRBV4-1
J: .
CDR3: CASSPRRFGREDLSEQYF

V: TRBV20-1
J: TRBJ2-7
CDR3: CSANSGTAAYEQYF

V: TRBV21-1
J: TRBJ2-5
CDR3: CASSKGAGNQETQYF

V: TRBV3-1
J: TRBJ2-1
CDR3: CASSHSPPSVSYNEQFF

V: TRBV6-1
J: TRBJ2-7
CDR3: CASTLQDYEQYF

V: TRBV5-4
J: TRBJ2-3
CDR3: CASTLGGSGRRGDTQYF

V: TRBV5-5
J: TRBJ2-1
CDR3: CASSLWKGKYNEQFF

V: TRBV6-2/TRBV6-3
J: TRBJ2-5
CDR3: CASSYWDRSGGETQYF

V: TRBV12-3/TRBV12-4
J: TRBJ2-3
CDR3: CASIRGGLYTQYF

V: TRBV29-1
J: TRBJ1-1
CDR3: CSVGRSNTEAFF

V: TRBV7-8
J: TRBJ2-1
CDR3: CASSRAGSPLYNEQFF

V: TRBV9
J: TRBJ1-2
CDR3: CASSADRGNYGYTF